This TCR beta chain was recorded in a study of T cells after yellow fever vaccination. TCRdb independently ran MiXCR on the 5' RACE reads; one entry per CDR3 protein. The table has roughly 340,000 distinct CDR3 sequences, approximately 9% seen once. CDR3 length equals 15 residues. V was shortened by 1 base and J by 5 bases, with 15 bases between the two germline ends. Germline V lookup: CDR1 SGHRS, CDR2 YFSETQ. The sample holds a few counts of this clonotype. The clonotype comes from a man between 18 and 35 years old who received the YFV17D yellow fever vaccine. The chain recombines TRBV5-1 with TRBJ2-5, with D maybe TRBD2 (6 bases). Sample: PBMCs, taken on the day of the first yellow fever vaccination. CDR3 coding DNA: TGCGCCAGCAGCTTGTTGTCTAGCGCTCTCGAGACCCAGTACTTC. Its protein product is CASSLLSSALETQYF.